Sequencing of this T cell receptor (beta chain) was carried out in a study of human T cells and chemical hapten exposure. Overall study: Upper-back patches of 0.01% DPC were read at 6 days.

TCRdb fed the RACE reads into MiXCR, producing one record per CDR3 protein. The table records more than 110,000 distinct CDR3 sequences, about 10% of them present only once. Notes on this clonotype: Antigen unknown.

Trimming cost V 3 bases and J 3 bases, with 11 bases left between them. Germline V CDR1 and CDR2: SQVTM, ANQGSEA. The CDR3 consists of 13 residues. Whole-study results and caveats: No change in TCRs above 1 in 1000 frequency was produced by DPC sensitization.

The time point: patch test 2, 6 weeks after DPC sensitization. This sample's treatment: therapeutic diphenylcyclopropenone sensitization with weekly scalp DPC. Prior to each patch test being applied, blood was drawn. It was from unfractionated whole blood that total RNA was extracted. Source: whole blood, taken in connection with sensitization to the hapten diphenylcyclopropenone (DPC). The chain employs TRBV29-1 and TRBJ2-5; D remains unclear. The sequence derives from a woman between 45 and 65 years old with alopecia areata. Some clones in this sample may be carry-over from other donors' samples. CDR3 coding DNA: TGCAGCGTTGAGTCGCACAGAAAAGAGACCCAGTACTTC. It codes for CSVESHRKETQYF.